This T cell receptor (beta chain) was found in a study of T-cell memory formation after mild COVID-19. In the study overall: TCR clusters mostly belonged to single donors.

CDR1 is KGHSH and CDR2 is LQKENI in the germline V gene. The CDR3 extends over 12 amino acids. Trimming removed 0 bases from V and 8 bases from J, with 5 bases in between. MiXCR was run by TCRdb on the 5' RACE reads, yielding one entry per CDR3 protein. This sample has fewer than 200,000 distinct CDR3 sequences; 15% to 20% occur once, and the top ten carry approximately 4%. This clonotype was detected ten times or more. The receptor was isolated from a man between 18 and 35 years old who had mild COVID-19 (a few samples of this study predate the infection). Cell type and time point are not known. Sequenced input: PBMCs or a T cell subset sorted from them (not recorded which). The chain is built from TRBV18 and TRBJ2-1; D is unclear. The CDR3: CASSPPSHEQFF. The CDR3 coding sequence is TGTGCCAGCTCACCACCCAGCCATGAGCAGTTCTTC.